The next 30 T cell receptor beta chains were all read from a single sample in a study of shared clonotypes between healthy human individuals. Selected positively for CCR7 and CD45RO-negative, naive CD8 cells excluded terminally differentiated effector memory CD45RA+ cells. Clones were read by immunoSEQ multiplex PCR, and TCRdb kept only the in-frame ones, dropping some. The table includes around 580,000 clones, roughly 98% detected once. Sequencing used naive CD8+ T cells sorted from blood. These receptor sequences come from a man aged 25-45 years in good health.

The V and J genes are TRBV7-9 and TRBJ2-7; D tentatively fits TRBD1 or TRBD2 (5 bases each). V shed 5 bases and J shed 3 bases, with 14 bases lying between them. CDR3 size: 14 residues. Germline assignment: CDR1 SEHNR and CDR2 FQNEAQ (reference sequence). For the CDR3, the DNA is TGTGCCAGCAGCCAAGGGACCCTACTCTACGAGCAGTACTTC. Protein: CASSQGTLLYEQYF.

V is TRBV5-5 and J is TRBJ1-1; D perhaps matches TRBD1 (5 bases). There are 13 residues in the CDR3. The germline V and J ends were trimmed by 4 bases and 2 bases, with 9 bases remaining between them. Germline V gives CDR1 SGHKS, CDR2 YYEKEE (reference sequence). The DNA for the CDR3 is TGTGCCAGCAGCCCGGACATCAACACTGAAGCTTTCTTT. It is translated as CASSPDINTEAFF.

V and J are TRBV7-2 and TRBJ2-3; D ambiguous. The V and J ends lost 5 bases and 1 base respectively, with 13 bases between them. The CDR3 contains 15 residues. Germline CDR1 reads SGHTA; CDR2 reads FQGNSA. The CDR3 region has the DNA TGTGCCAGCAGCCTTAGGTCGCGGCGCACAGATACGCAGTATTTT. Residues: CASSLRSRRTDTQYF.

The V gene is TRBV7-3, the J gene TRBJ1-5; D is uncertain. The V end lost 5 bases, the J end lost 7 bases, and 12 bases lay between the germline ends. Germline V gene data show CDR1 as SGHTA and CDR2 as FQGTGA. The CDR3 extends over 13 amino acids. The CDR3 bases are TGTGCCAGCAGCGCGCCAGGTGACCAGCCCCAGCATTTT. Amino acids: CASSAPGDQPQHF.

This chain uses TRBV27 with TRBJ2-7; 11 bases are a match to TRBD2. The CDR3 is 14 amino acids. After removal of 8 bases from V and 2 bases from J, the junction contained 5 bases not matched to a gene. Germline values: CDR1 MNHEY, CDR2 SMNVEV (reference sequence). The CDR3 loop is CASGLAGGTYEQYF. The CDR3 region has the DNA TGTGCCAGCGGTCTAGCGGGAGGTACCTACGAGCAGTACTTC.

The genes are TRBV7-9 and TRBJ2-1, with no clear D. The germline gives CDR1 SEHNR, CDR2 FQNEAQ (reference sequence). This CDR3 is 13 amino acids long. Trimming cost V 4 bases and J 9 bases, with 13 bases left between them. DNA of the CDR3: TGTGCCAGCAGCTCAATCGGTGCCGGTGAGCAGTTCTTC. It encodes CASSSIGAGEQFF.

CDR3: CASSEQGSSYEQYF. The CDR3 DNA sequence: TGTGCCAGCAGTGAACAGGGAAGCTCCTACGAGCAGTACTTC. V gene TRBV9 combines with J gene TRBJ2-7; D may be TRBD1 (6 bases). Trimming removed 5 bases from V and 0 bases from J, with 12 bases in between. CDR1 SGDLS and CDR2 YYNGEE come from the germline V gene. This CDR3 has 14 amino acids.

The rearrangement uses TRBV11-2 and TRBJ1-3; no clear D gene. The CDR3 has 15 residues. Per the germline V gene, CDR1 is SGHAT and CDR2 is FQNNGV. Trimming pared 1 base from V and 0 bases from J, leaving 7 bases between. The CDR3 is CASSLGPSSGNTIYF. CDR3 in DNA: TGTGCCAGCAGCTTAGGTCCAAGCTCTGGAAACACCATATATTTT.

The chain employs TRBV14 and TRBJ2-2; 11 bases fit TRBD1. The V gene end was trimmed by 5 bases and the J gene end by 2 bases; junction bases not matched to a gene: 10. In germline, CDR1 is SGHDN, CDR2 FVKESK. This CDR3 has 18 residues. Here the CDR3 reads CASSRPDRGRINTGELFF. CDR3 DNA: TGTGCCAGCAGCAGACCGGACAGGGGGCGGATTAACACCGGGGAGCTGTTTTTT.

This clone has only one observation. V is TRBV9 and J is TRBJ2-1; D might be TRBD1 or TRBD2, each matching 5 bases. The germline V gene encodes CDR1 SGDLS and CDR2 YYNGEE. The CDR3 contains 16 residues. Trimming shortened V by 4 bases and J by 5 bases, and 19 bases separated the two germline ends. This CDR3 reads CASSHNGAWLNNEQFF. The CDR3 DNA sequence: TGTGCCAGCAGCCACAACGGGGCTTGGTTAAACAATGAGCAGTTCTTC.

V is TRBV7-9 and J is TRBJ2-7, with a weak D call TRBD2 (5 bases). Germline CDR1 SEHNR, CDR2 FQNEAQ (reference sequence). Trimming removed 5 bases at V and 3 bases at J, with 11 bases between. The CDR3 length is 13 residues. CDR3 sequence: CASSPTSDYEQYF. The CDR3 bases are TGTGCCAGCAGCCCTACTAGTGACTACGAGCAGTACTTC.

In this sample, this clone turned up once. The chain couples TRBV29-1 to TRBJ1-2, with 11 bases aligning to TRBD1. The CDR3 contains 14 residues. Germline lookup yields CDR1 SQVTM and CDR2 ANQGSEA. Trimming at V came to 4 bases and at J to 4 bases, leaving 5 bases not matched to a gene. The CDR3 sequence: CSVAGTGGGYGYTF. CDR3 nucleotides: TGCAGCGTTGCCGGGACAGGGGGAGGCTATGGCTACACCTTC.

The chain joins TRBV5-1 to TRBJ1-1; 9 nucleotides line up with TRBD1. This CDR3 region has 15 residues. The germline gives CDR1 SGHRS, CDR2 YFSETQ. After removal of 0 bases from V and 5 bases from J, the junction contained 5 bases not matched to a gene. The CDR3 bases are TGCGCCAGCAGCTTGGCCCGGACAGGGGATACTGAAGCTTTCTTT. This codes for CASSLARTGDTEAFF.

This rearrangement joins TRBV15 to TRBJ2-3, with 8 bases lining up with TRBD2. The V segment lost 2 bases and the J segment 4 bases; nucleotides outside the gene matches: 11. Germline V gene lookup returns CDR1 LNHNV and CDR2 YYDKDF (reference sequence). The length of the CDR3 is 17 residues. In nucleotides, the CDR3 is TGTGCCACCAGCAGACCCCCTAGCGGGTCGGATCCAGATACGCAGTATTTT. Encoded protein: CATSRPPSGSDPDTQYF.

This clone was observed once. This rearrangement joins TRBV28 to TRBJ2-1; 13 bases map to TRBD2. The J segment lost 6 bases and the V segment lost 8 bases, leaving 7 bases of the junction unmatched. The germline gives CDR1 MDHEN, CDR2 SYDVKM. The CDR3 loop spans 15 amino acids. CDR3 bases: TGTGCCAGCCGATTAGGACTAGCGGGAGCCAATGAGCAGTTCTTC. This encodes CASRLGLAGANEQFF.

This clone was seen just once. The chain links TRBV30 to TRBJ2-2; a possible D gene is TRBD1 (5 bases). The CDR3 sequence is 14 residues long. Between the trimmed V and J ends, which lost 7 bases and 1 base, there was a span of 13 bases. Germline assignment: CDR1 GTSNPN and CDR2 SVGIG (reference sequence). The CDR3 loop reads CASIRDRNTGELFF. CDR3 sequence (DNA): TGTGCCTCGATCCGTGACAGGAACACCGGGGAGCTGTTTTTT.

This chain connects TRBV6-5 to TRBJ2-7, with a possible D match to TRBD2 (6 bases). V lost 0 bases and J lost 5, with 11 bases in between. The CDR3 is 14 amino acids. Germline loops: CDR1 MNHEY, CDR2 SVGAGI. DNA of the CDR3: TGTGCCAGCAGTTACTCGGGGACTCCCCACGAGCAGTACTTC. Translation gives CASSYSGTPHEQYF.

This rearrangement joins TRBV4-1 to TRBJ2-7; 8 bases fit TRBD1. The J segment lost 0 bases and the V segment lost 4 bases, leaving 11 bases of the junction unmatched. This CDR3 has 17 residues. Germline CDR1 MGHRA, CDR2 YSYEKL. The CDR3 sequence: CASSPSSRGPTSYEQYF. In DNA form, the CDR3 reads TGCGCCAGCAGCCCATCATCCAGGGGGCCGACCTCCTACGAGCAGTACTTC.

The chain employs TRBV9 and TRBJ2-1; 7 bases agree with TRBD2. This CDR3 is built from 16 residues. Unmatched junction bases numbered 6, after V lost 0 bases and J lost 3 bases. CDR1 is SGDLS and CDR2 is YYNGEE in the germline V gene. CDR3 protein: CASSVEERGFYNEQFF. For the CDR3, the DNA is TGTGCCAGCAGCGTAGAGGAGCGGGGTTTCTACAATGAGCAGTTCTTC.

This clone has just one count. The chain links TRBV7-7 to TRBJ2-7; D not resolved. Germline CDR1 reads SSHAT; CDR2 reads FNYEAQ (reference sequence). With 5 bases removed from V and 2 bases from J, the gap between germline ends came to 16 bases. This CDR3 region has 15 residues. CDR3 bases: TGTGCCAGCAGCCCCGTGGGTGCTCATACCTACGAGCAGTACTTC. Translated, it gives CASSPVGAHTYEQYF.

This chain connects TRBV9 to TRBJ1-1; possible D gene TRBD1, 5 bases. CDR1 SGDLS and CDR2 YYNGEE come from the germline V gene. CDR3 length equals 12 residues. V was cut by 3 bases and J by 5 bases, with 8 bases left in between. This CDR3 is CASSGQGTEAFF. The CDR3 DNA reads TGTGCCAGCAGCGGGCAGGGAACTGAAGCTTTCTTT.

The chain employs TRBV27 and TRBJ2-7; the D is unclear. V lost 5 bases to trimming and J lost 4 bases, with 12 bases between them. The CDR3 has 13 residues. Germline loops: CDR1 MNHEY, CDR2 SMNVEV (reference sequence). CDR3 in amino acids: CASSPTSAYEQYF. As DNA, the CDR3 is TGTGCCAGCAGTCCTACCTCGGCGTACGAGCAGTACTTC.

V and J are TRBV7-5 and TRBJ2-3. TRBV7-5 is termed a pseudogene. This CDR3 spans 11 amino acids. The CDR3 region is CVRSLADTQYF. The CDR3, as DNA: TGTGTCAGAAGCTTAGCAGATACGCAGTATTTT.

V and J are TRBV5-1 and TRBJ2-7; 7 nucleotides align to TRBD2. Trimming removed 5 bases from V and 0 bases from J; junction bases left unmatched: 8. The CDR3 sequence is 15 residues long. CDR1 SGHRS and CDR2 YFSETQ come from the germline V gene. The CDR3: CASSERPSGSYEQYF. CDR3 sequence (DNA): TGCGCCAGCAGTGAAAGACCTAGCGGCTCCTACGAGCAGTACTTC.

V gene TRBV9 combines with J gene TRBJ2-6; TRBD1 matches at 8 bases. The junction had 6 bases not matched to a gene; V was cut back by 4 bases and J by 0 bases. This CDR3 spans 17 amino acids. Germline CDR1 reads SGDLS; CDR2 reads YYNGEE. The DNA for the CDR3 is TGTGCCAGCAGCAGGGGACAGGCCATCTCTGGGGCCAACGTCCTGACTTTC. Encoded protein: CASSRGQAISGANVLTF.

This chain joins TRBV11-2 and TRBJ2-1, with TRBD2 identical over 12 bases. Trimming removed 5 bases from V and 9 bases from J; junction bases left unmatched: 8. The CDR3 has 15 amino acids. Per germline, CDR1 SGHAT and CDR2 FQNNGV. The CDR3 DNA reads as TGTGCCAGCAGCAACCGACTAGCGGGAGTAGGTGAGCAGTTCTTC. Amino acids: CASSNRLAGVGEQFF.

This clone was counted once. This sequence joins TRBV5-4 and TRBJ2-1; D is perhaps TRBD1 or TRBD2 (5 bases each). CDR3 size: 16 residues. CDR1 SGHNT and CDR2 YYREEE come from the germline V gene (reference sequence). V was clipped by 4 bases and J by 4 bases, with 18 bases between them. CDR3 sequence (DNA): TGTGCCAGCAGCGTTACAACGGGGCTTCTTTACAATGAGCAGTTCTTC. Translating gives CASSVTTGLLYNEQFF.

V and J are TRBV6-1 and TRBJ2-7; 11 bases match TRBD1. The CDR3 runs to 15 residues. Germline V gene data show CDR1 as MNHNS and CDR2 as SASEGT. J gave up 5 bases and V 1 base, and 4 bases lay outside the gene matches. The CDR3: CASSEGTGGFNEQYF. As DNA, the CDR3 is TGTGCCAGCAGTGAAGGGACAGGGGGCTTCAACGAGCAGTACTTC.

The chain employs TRBV6-1 and TRBJ2-2; D remains unclear. The V gene's germline CDR1 is MNHNS and CDR2 SASEGT. Trimming cost V 7 bases and J 0 bases, with 6 bases left between them. There are 13 residues in the CDR3. For the CDR3, the DNA is TGTGCCAGCACGTACGCGAACACCGGGGAGCTGTTTTTT. This translates into CASTYANTGELFF.

This clone showed up just once. The same CDR3 can be traced to other DNA sequences in this sample. This chain joins TRBV11-2 and TRBJ2-7; D gene ambiguous. CDR3 length: 11 amino acids. Per the germline V gene, CDR1 is SGHAT and CDR2 is FQNNGV. V shed 6 bases and J shed 2 bases, with 5 bases lying between them. The CDR3 DNA follows: TGTGCCAGCAGTGGAACCTACGAGCAGTACTTC. It encodes CASSGTYEQYF.